Below are 12 T cell receptor beta chains sequenced from a single sample in a study of CDR3 diversity in severe acne. TCRdb re-derived calls from the PCR reads in MiXCR, one entry per CDR3 protein. Of roughly 93,000 distinct CDR3 sequences in the sample, under 55% were seen once. The material sequenced was blood. The receptors derive from a male donor with severe acne vulgaris.

This clonotype was recorded a few times. For the CDR3, the DNA is TGTGCCAGCAGCTTCTTGGCGGGGGGGCCCACCGGGGAGCTGTTTTTT. Translation: CASSFLAGGPTGELFF. The chain combines TRBV11-3 with TRBJ2-2; 9 nucleotides match TRBD2. V dropped 3 bases and J dropped 4; count of bases not matched to a gene: 6. The CDR3 length is 16 residues. Germline lookup yields CDR1 SGHNT and CDR2 YENEEA.

Here the CDR3 reads CASSSGLQLNQPQHF. The CDR3 coding sequence is TGCGCCAGCAGCTCTGGGTTACAGTTAAATCAGCCCCAGCATTTT. The V gene is TRBV5-1, the J gene TRBJ1-5; D unresolved. Germline V gives CDR1 SGHRS, CDR2 YFSETQ. The CDR3 has 15 residues. V shed 3 bases and J shed 4 bases, with 14 bases lying between them.

The chain links TRBV27 to TRBJ2-6; D not certain. This CDR3 has 13 amino acids. Germline CDR1 MNHEY, CDR2 SMNVEV (reference sequence). V was trimmed by 6 bases and J by 6 bases, leaving 9 bases between them. The CDR3 sequence: CASSQTKANVLTF. DNA for the CDR3: TGTGCCAGCAGCCAAACAAAGGCCAACGTCCTGACTTTC.

The sample holds one count of this clonotype. A much larger clone lies one base from this, so it may be a read error. The rearrangement joins TRBV7-2 to TRBJ2-7, with 10 bases aligning to TRBD1. Looked up from germline, CDR1 is SGHTA and CDR2 is FQGNSA. The CDR3 runs 16 residues. V lost 10 bases to trimming and J lost 2 bases; unmatched junction nucleotides: 14. The CDR3 region has the DNA TGTGCCACGGCGTCCCAACCGGGACAGGGGCCCTACGAGCAGTACTTC. Its protein product is CATASQPGQGPYEQYF.

The chain recombines TRBV20-1 with TRBJ1-6, with 10 bases fitting TRBD1. In germline, CDR1 is DFQATT, CDR2 SNEGSKA (reference sequence). The CDR3 totals 16 residues. The J segment lost 6 bases and the V segment lost 6 bases, leaving 11 bases of the junction unmatched. The CDR3 DNA follows: TGCAGTGCCAGCCAAAGACAGGGGGCTACTAATTCACCCCTCCACTTT. The encoded protein is CSASQRQGATNSPLHF.

This clonotype was picked up many times. The chain uses TRBV10-1 and TRBJ2-7; 9 nucleotides match TRBD2. This CDR3 comprises 15 residues. Germline V gives CDR1 WNHNN, CDR2 SYGVQD (reference sequence). The J segment lost 2 bases and the V segment lost 5 bases, leaving 7 bases of the junction unmatched. This CDR3 is CASSSKRGVTYEQYF. The CDR3 region has the DNA TGCGCCAGCAGTTCAAAGCGGGGGGTGACCTACGAGCAGTACTTC.

This chain connects TRBV24-1 to TRBJ1-2; D gene unclear. The CDR3 length is 11 residues. V gave up 8 bases and J gave up 0 bases, with 3 bases separating them. CDR1 and CDR2 (germline): KGHDR, SFDVKD. DNA for the CDR3: TGTGCCACCATAGCTAACTATGGCTACACCTTC. Encoded protein: CATIANYGYTF.

At least ten counts were recorded for this clonotype. The chain carries TRBV20-1 and TRBJ2-3; D may be TRBD2 (7 bases). Trimming removed 6 bases at V and 5 bases at J, with 18 bases between. Germline V gene data show CDR1 as DFQATT and CDR2 as SNEGSKA (reference sequence). This CDR3 is 14 amino acids long. The CDR3 nucleotides are TGCAGTGCCTCAGAACGGGGGGCGGGAGATACGCAGTATTTT. It is translated as CSASERGAGDTQYF.

This clonotype has more than one count but fewer than ten. The V gene is TRBV28, the J gene TRBJ1-6; no definite D call. The CDR3 has 14 residues. Germline CDR1 is MDHEN and CDR2 is SYDVKM. Trimming took 2 bases from V and 5 from J, leaving 7 bases between them. CDR3 bases: TGTGCCAGCAGTTTAGCTCAGCATAATTCACCCCTCCACTTT. This encodes CASSLAQHNSPLHF.

The V call is TRBV20-1, the J call TRBJ2-5; D possibly corresponds to TRBD2 (6 bases). This CDR3 is 12 amino acids long. Germline CDR1 reads DFQATT; CDR2 reads SNEGSKA (reference sequence). V lost 1 base and J 6 bases, leaving 9 bases between the germline ends. The chain's CDR3 is CSARGGGKTQYF. CDR3 DNA sequence: TGCAGTGCTAGAGGGGGCGGGAAGACCCAGTACTTC.

On this clonotype itself: The CDR3 does not close with the conserved phenylalanine or tryptophan, likely indicating a read error. Because the CDR3's place on the DNA is in doubt, the DNA is left out and the CDR3 is given as listed by TCRdb. The chain employs TRBV7-2 and TRBJ2-7. Germline values: CDR1 SGHTA, CDR2 FQGNSA. Counting both end residues, the CDR3 totals 8 amino acids. The CDR3 protein is CASSRVAL.

As to this clonotype: Because the CDR3 is missing its conserved closing phenylalanine or tryptophan, this is likely a read error. The DNA is left out, because the CDR3 cannot be placed on it with certainty; the CDR3 is given as TCRdb lists it. The chain links TRBV20-1 to TRBJ2-1; the table's D gene call, TRBD2, was not cross checked with the DNA. The CDR3 numbers 17 amino acids, ends counted. Germline V CDR1 and CDR2: DFQATT, SNEGSKA (reference sequence). CDR3 loop: CSASGFAGTLNEQFFGP.